These 17 T cell receptor beta chains came from one sample sequenced in a study of shared clonotypes between healthy human individuals. The data were produced by immunoSEQ multiplex PCR, yet TCRdb's version contains in-frame clones alone and is incomplete. The sample carries a few million clones, almost 96% recorded once. Sequenced material: naive CD4+ T cells sorted from blood. As to subset: CD45RA+ positively selected. The receptor source for this set is a man between 18 and 35 years old in good health.

V gene TRBV7-2 combines with J gene TRBJ2-7; D may match TRBD1 or TRBD2 (5 bases each). This CDR3 contains 16 residues. V lost 4 bases and J 1 base, leaving 17 bases between the germline ends. Per the germline V gene, CDR1 is SGHTA and CDR2 is FQGNSA. DNA of the CDR3: TGTGCCAGCAGCTCCCCCGGGGCAGGGCGTTCCTACGAGCAGTACTTC. It codes for CASSSPGAGRSYEQYF. The full variable domain, rest sourced from reference TRBV7-2 and TRBJ2-7, is GAGVSQSPSNKVTEKGKDVELRCDPISGHTALYWYRQSLGQGLEFLIYFQGNSAPDKSGLPSDRFSAERTGGSVSTLTIQRTQQEDSAVYLCASSSPGAGRSYEQYFGPGTRLTVT.

The chain couples TRBV2 to TRBJ1-4; tentatively, D is TRBD1 (5 bases). Trimming stripped 7 bases from V and 7 bases from J, with 13 bases between. This CDR3 has 13 residues. Germline loops: CDR1 SNHLY, CDR2 FYNNEI. Here the CDR3 reads CASIGGEGEKLFF. The CDR3 bases are TGTGCCAGCATCGGGGGGGAGGGTGAAAAACTGTTTTTT.

The gene calls are TRBV5-1 and TRBJ2-1; 7 bases align to TRBD1. Germline V gene data show CDR1 as SGHRS and CDR2 as YFSETQ. The CDR3 totals 15 residues. Trimming removed 6 bases from V and 7 bases from J; junction bases left unmatched: 13. The CDR3: CASTEGQRGTNEQFF. CDR3 DNA: TGCGCCAGCACCGAGGGACAGCGAGGGACAAATGAGCAGTTCTTC.

This clone was observed once. Other DNA variants within this sample encode the same CDR3. V usage is TRBV30 and J usage is TRBJ2-1, with D unresolved. CDR3 length equals 13 residues. Germline V lookup: CDR1 GTSNPN, CDR2 SVGIG (reference sequence). V dropped 4 bases and J dropped 1 base, with 8 bases sitting between them. The CDR3 DNA is TGTGCCTGGAAGGGTGGGTCCTACAATGAGCAGTTCTTC. As protein: CAWKGGSYNEQFF.

The CDR3 DNA follows: TGTGCCAGCAGTTACCTCCATGAGCAGTTCTTC. It is translated as CASSYLHEQFF. The chain recombines TRBV6-5 with TRBJ2-1; D gene ambiguous. The germline V gene encodes CDR1 MNHEY and CDR2 SVGAGI. V lost 2 bases and J 8 bases, leaving 4 bases between the germline ends. CDR3 length equals 11 residues.

The genes are TRBV25-1 and TRBJ1-6; D gene uncertain. Germline V lookup: CDR1 MGHDK, CDR2 SYGVNS. This CDR3 spans 15 amino acids. The V end was cut by 0 bases, the J end by 10 bases, with 13 bases between. DNA of the CDR3: TGTGCCAGCAGTGAATATGACTTACGGGTCTCACCCCTCCACTTT. This encodes CASSEYDLRVSPLHF.

The chain joins TRBV18 to TRBJ2-5; 8 bases line up with TRBD1. The V gene end was trimmed by 3 bases and the J gene end by 5 bases; junction bases not matched to a gene: 8. This CDR3 is 15 amino acids long. The germline gives CDR1 KGHSH, CDR2 LQKENI. The CDR3 nucleotides are TGTGCCAGCTCACCGCTACGCCAGGGGGCGGAGACCCAGTACTTC. Translation gives CASSPLRQGAETQYF.

In the case of this clone: Different DNA sequences within this sample yield the same CDR3. This chain's CDR3 is CASSYLQGNTEAFF. The CDR3 DNA is TGTGCCAGCAGTTACCTACAGGGCAACACTGAAGCTTTCTTT. The chain employs TRBV6-5 and TRBJ1-1; possibly TRBD1 for D (6 bases). V was pared by 2 bases and J by 2 bases, with 9 bases between. Germline loops: CDR1 MNHEY, CDR2 SVGAGI. The CDR3 is 14 amino acids.

V gene TRBV6-5 combines with J gene TRBJ2-7, with no clear D. CDR3 length: 14 amino acids. CDR1 and CDR2 from the germline V gene are MNHEY and SVGAGI. V lost 4 bases to trimming and J lost 2 bases, with 12 bases between them. For the CDR3, the DNA is TGTGCCAGCAGTTCAGGTTCAACCCCCTACGAGCAGTACTTC. Its translation is CASSSGSTPYEQYF.

The gene calls are TRBV29-1 and TRBJ2-2; no clear D gene. The CDR3 has 13 residues. Trimming took off 6 bases at V and 8 bases at J, with 16 bases between the two ends. Germline V gene lookup returns CDR1 SQVTM and CDR2 ANQGSEA. The CDR3 coding sequence is TGCAGCGTCTCTTCGAGTGTCGCAGGGGAGCTGTTTTTT. Translated: CSVSSSVAGELFF.

The CDR3 is CASSYTGEPQHF. CDR3 in DNA: TGTGCCAGCAGTTATACAGGGGAGCCCCAGCATTTT. V is TRBV2 and J is TRBJ1-5, with 7 positions matching TRBD1. J was trimmed by 8 bases and V by 5 bases; bases with no gene match: 3. Germline lookup yields CDR1 SNHLY and CDR2 FYNNEI. This CDR3 comprises 12 residues.

The chain couples TRBV19 to TRBJ1-2; the D gene is possibly TRBD1 (6 bases). The CDR3 totals 16 residues. Germline loops: CDR1 LNHDA, CDR2 SQIVND (reference sequence). Deletions cut 3 bases from V and 9 bases from J, with 23 bases between. The DNA for the CDR3 is TGTGCCAGTAGTATCGGGGGCCTAAGACAGGAACTCAGCTACACCTTC. It translates to CASSIGGLRQELSYTF.

The chain couples TRBV6-6 to TRBJ1-6; D not resolved. Trimming took 7 bases from V and 5 from J, leaving 12 bases between them. The CDR3 consists of 14 residues. Germline-derived CDR1 and CDR2 are MNHNY and SVGAGI (reference sequence). The CDR3 here is CASTIPGDNSPLHF. The CDR3 region has the DNA TGTGCCAGCACCATCCCCGGGGATAATTCACCCCTCCACTTT.

This chain links TRBV25-1 with TRBJ1-5; 8 bases line up with TRBD1. Germline trimming cut 6 bases from V and 6 bases from J; bases unmatched to any gene: 4. The CDR3 has 13 amino acids. Germline CDR1 is MGHDK and CDR2 is SYGVNS. CDR3 nucleotide sequence: TGTGCCAGCAGGGACAGGGATGGTCAGCCCCAGCATTTT. This translates into CASRDRDGQPQHF.

The chain recombines TRBV28 with TRBJ2-7; TRBD2 agrees at 15 bases. Looked up from germline, CDR1 is MDHEN and CDR2 is SYDVKM. V lost 7 bases, J lost 6 bases, and 16 bases stayed unmatched. The CDR3 covers 18 residues. The CDR3 reads CASTPHSGTSGGNREQYF. The CDR3 DNA is TGTGCCAGCACCCCCCATTCCGGGACTAGCGGGGGGAATCGCGAGCAGTACTTC.

The gene calls are TRBV27 and TRBJ2-7, with 10 bases identical to TRBD1. Germline V CDR1 and CDR2: MNHEY, SMNVEV (reference sequence). This CDR3 has 14 amino acids. The ends lost 5 bases at V and 3 bases at J; junction bases unmatched: 4. Here the CDR3 reads CASSPWDRGYEQYF. The CDR3 DNA follows: TGTGCCAGCAGTCCGTGGGACAGGGGCTACGAGCAGTACTTC.

The chain has TRBV11-3 and TRBJ2-2; either TRBD1 or TRBD2 may fit D (5 bases each). From germline, CDR1 is SGHNT and CDR2 YENEEA. CDR3 length equals 18 residues. With 1 base removed from V and 0 bases from J, the gap between germline ends came to 15 bases. CDR3 nucleotides: TGTGCCAGCAGCTTAGGAGGGGTGGGGTTGACGAACACCGGGGAGCTGTTTTTT. This gives the protein CASSLGGVGLTNTGELFF.